This T cell receptor beta chain emerged from a study of T cells after yellow fever vaccination. Study results and limitations: A weaker secondary response peaked on day 5, the primary on day 15. Detected again after the booster were most primary-vaccination clones, at 95% to 98% CD4 and about 89% CD8.

On this clonotype: Its antigen is not identified.

The length of the CDR3 is 15 residues. Looked up from germline, CDR1 is LGHDT and CDR2 is YNNKEL (reference sequence). V shed 4 bases and J 1 base; nucleotides not matched to a gene: 4. They built TCR cDNA with 5'RACE template switching, a step that put in a universal primer site and UMIs. TCRdb called the 5' RACE reads again in MiXCR, with one record for every CDR3 protein. The repertoire consists of hundreds of thousands of distinct CDR3 sequences, with 15% to 20% occurring once and the leading ten covering over 11%. The rearrangement links TRBV3-1 to TRBJ2-3, with TRBD1 matching 8 bases. The receptor was derived from a man aged 30 to 39 who received the YFV17D yellow fever vaccine. Sequencing used PBMCs, obtained 15 days after the yellow fever booster vaccination. Written as DNA, the CDR3 is TGTGCCAGCAGCCCCCAGGGGGCACGCACAGATACGCAGTATTTT. It translates to CASSPQGARTDTQYF.